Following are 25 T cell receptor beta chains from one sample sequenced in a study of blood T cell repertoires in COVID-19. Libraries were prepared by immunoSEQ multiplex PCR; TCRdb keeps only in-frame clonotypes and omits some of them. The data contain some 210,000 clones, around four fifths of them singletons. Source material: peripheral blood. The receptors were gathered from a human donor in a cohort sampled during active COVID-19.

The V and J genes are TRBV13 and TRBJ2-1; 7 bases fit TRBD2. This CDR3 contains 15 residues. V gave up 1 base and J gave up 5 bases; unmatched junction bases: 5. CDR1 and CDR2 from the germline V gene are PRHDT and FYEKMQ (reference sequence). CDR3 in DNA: TGTGCCAGCAGCTTAGACCGGGGAGGGAACAATGAGCAGTTCTTC. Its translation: CASSLDRGGNNEQFF.

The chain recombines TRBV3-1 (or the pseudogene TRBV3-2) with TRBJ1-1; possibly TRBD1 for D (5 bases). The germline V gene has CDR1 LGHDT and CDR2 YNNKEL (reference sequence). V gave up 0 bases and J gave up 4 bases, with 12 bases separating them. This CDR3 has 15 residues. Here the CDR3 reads CASSQDGGGRTEAFF. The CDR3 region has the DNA TGTGCCAGCAGCCAAGATGGGGGAGGTCGCACTGAAGCTTTCTTT.

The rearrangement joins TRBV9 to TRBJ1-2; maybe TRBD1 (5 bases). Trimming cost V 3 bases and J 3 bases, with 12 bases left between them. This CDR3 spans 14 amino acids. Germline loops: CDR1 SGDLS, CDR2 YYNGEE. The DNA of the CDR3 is TGTGCCAGCAGCGAATCAATACAGGACTATGGCTACACCTTC. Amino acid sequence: CASSESIQDYGYTF.

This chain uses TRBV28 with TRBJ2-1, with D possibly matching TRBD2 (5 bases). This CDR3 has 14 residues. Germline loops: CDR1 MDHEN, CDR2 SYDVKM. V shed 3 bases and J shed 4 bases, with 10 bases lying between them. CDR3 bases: TGTGCCAGCAGTTTTCCGGGAAATTACAATGAGCAGTTCTTC. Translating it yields CASSFPGNYNEQFF.

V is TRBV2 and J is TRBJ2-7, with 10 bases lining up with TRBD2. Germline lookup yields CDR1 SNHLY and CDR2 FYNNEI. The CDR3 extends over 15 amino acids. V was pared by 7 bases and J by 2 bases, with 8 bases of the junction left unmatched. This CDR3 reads CASTLRTSGTYEQYF. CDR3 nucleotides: TGTGCCAGCACCCTCAGGACTAGCGGTACCTACGAGCAGTACTTC.

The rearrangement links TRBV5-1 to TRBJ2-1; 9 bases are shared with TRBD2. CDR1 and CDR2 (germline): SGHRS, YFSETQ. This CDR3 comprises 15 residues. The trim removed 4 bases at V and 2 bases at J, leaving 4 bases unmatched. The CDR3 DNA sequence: TGCGCCAGCAGCGTCACTAGCGGGCCCTACAATGAGCAGTTCTTC. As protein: CASSVTSGPYNEQFF.

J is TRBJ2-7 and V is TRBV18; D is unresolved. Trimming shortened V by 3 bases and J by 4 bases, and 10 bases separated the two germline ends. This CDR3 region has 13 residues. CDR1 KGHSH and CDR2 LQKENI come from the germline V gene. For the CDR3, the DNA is TGTGCCAGCTCACCGGCCATTCAATACGAGCAGTACTTC. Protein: CASSPAIQYEQYF.

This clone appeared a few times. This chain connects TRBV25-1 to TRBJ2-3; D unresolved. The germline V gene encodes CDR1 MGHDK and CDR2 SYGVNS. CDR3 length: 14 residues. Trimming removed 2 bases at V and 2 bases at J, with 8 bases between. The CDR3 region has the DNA TGTGCCAGCAGTGAACATTTAGCCACAGATACGCAGTATTTT. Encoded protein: CASSEHLATDTQYF.

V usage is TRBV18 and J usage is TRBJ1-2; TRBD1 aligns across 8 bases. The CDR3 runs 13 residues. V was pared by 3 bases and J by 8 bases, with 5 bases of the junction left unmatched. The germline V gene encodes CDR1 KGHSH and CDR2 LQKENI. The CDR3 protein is CASSPEQGVGYTF. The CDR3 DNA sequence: TGTGCCAGCTCACCGGAACAGGGGGTAGGCTACACCTTC.

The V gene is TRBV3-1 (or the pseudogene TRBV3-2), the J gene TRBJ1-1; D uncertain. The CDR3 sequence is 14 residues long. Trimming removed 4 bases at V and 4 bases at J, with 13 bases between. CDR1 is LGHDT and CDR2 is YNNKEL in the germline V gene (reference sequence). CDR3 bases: TGTGCCAGCAGCCGACCCGGGGTGGGCACTGAAGCTTTCTTT. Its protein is CASSRPGVGTEAFF.

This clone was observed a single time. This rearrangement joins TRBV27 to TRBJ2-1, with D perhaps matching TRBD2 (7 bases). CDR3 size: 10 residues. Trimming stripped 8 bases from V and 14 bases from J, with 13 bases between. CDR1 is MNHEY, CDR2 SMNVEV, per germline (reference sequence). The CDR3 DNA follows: TGTGCCAGCCCTAGGGAGGGGGAGTTCTTC. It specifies CASPREGEFF.

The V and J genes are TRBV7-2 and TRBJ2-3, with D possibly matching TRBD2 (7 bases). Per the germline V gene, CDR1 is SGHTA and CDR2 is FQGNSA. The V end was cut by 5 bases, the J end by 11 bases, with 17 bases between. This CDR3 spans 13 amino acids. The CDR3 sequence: CASSPGGGGMQYF. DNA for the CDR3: TGTGCCAGCAGCCCTGGGGGGGGCGGGATGCAGTATTTT.

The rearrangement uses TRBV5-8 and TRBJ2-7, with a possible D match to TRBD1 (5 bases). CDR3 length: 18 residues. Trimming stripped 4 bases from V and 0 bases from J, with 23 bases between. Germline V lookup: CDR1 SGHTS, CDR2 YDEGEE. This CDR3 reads CASSVHRRPLLTSYEQYV. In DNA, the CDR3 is TGTGCCAGCAGCGTTCACAGGAGACCCTTATTAACCTCCTACGAGCAGTACGTC.

The CDR3 is CASSFHGTSGRLPYNEQFF. Here the CDR3 DNA reads TGTGCCAGCAGCTTCCACGGGACTAGCGGGAGACTTCCCTACAATGAGCAGTTCTTC. The gene calls are TRBV5-5 and TRBJ2-1, with 14 nucleotides matching TRBD2. Per germline, CDR1 SGHKS and CDR2 YYEKEE (reference sequence). The J segment lost 2 bases and the V segment lost 2 bases, leaving 9 bases of the junction unmatched. The CDR3 runs 19 residues.

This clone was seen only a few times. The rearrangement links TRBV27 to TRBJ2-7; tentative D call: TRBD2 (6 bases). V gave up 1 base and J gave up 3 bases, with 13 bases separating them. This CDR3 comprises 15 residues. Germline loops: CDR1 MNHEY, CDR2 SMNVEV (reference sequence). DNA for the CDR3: TGTGCCAGCAGTTTATTCCGGGGGTTAAACTACGAGCAGTACTTC. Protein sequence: CASSLFRGLNYEQYF.

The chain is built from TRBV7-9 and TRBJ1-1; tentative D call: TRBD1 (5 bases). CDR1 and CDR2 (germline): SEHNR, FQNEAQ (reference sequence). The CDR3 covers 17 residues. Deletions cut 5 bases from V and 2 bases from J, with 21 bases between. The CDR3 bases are TGTGCCAGCAGCCATATTAATCAGGGTTGGAGCAACACTGAAGCTTTCTTT. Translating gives CASSHINQGWSNTEAFF.

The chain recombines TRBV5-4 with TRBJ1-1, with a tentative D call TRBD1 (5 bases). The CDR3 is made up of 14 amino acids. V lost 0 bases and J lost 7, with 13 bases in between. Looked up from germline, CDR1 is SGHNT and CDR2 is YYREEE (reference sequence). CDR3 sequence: CASSLDSGRNEAFF. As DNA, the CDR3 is TGTGCCAGCAGCTTGGACTCAGGGCGGAATGAAGCTTTCTTT.

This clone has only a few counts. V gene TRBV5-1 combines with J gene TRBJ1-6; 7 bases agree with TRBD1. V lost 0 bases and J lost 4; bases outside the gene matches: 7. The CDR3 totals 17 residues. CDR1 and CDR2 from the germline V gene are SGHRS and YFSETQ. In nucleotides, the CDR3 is TGCGCCAGCAGCTTGGTAGAGGGGGCAGTTTATAATTCACCCCTCCACTTT. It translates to CASSLVEGAVYNSPLHF.

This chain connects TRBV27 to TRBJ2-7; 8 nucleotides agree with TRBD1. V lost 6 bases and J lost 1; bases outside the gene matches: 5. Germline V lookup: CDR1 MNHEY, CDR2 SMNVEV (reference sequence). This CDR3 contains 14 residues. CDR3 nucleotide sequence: TGTGCCAGCAGGAGGAACAGGGGGTCCTACGAGCAGTACGTC. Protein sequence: CASRRNRGSYEQYV.

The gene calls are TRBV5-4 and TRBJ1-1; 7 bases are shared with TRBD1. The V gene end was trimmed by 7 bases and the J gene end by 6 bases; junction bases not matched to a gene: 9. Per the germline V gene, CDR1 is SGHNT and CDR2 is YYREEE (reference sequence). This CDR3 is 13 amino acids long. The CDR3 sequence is CASASQGVAEAFF. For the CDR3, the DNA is TGTGCCAGCGCATCCCAGGGGGTGGCTGAAGCTTTCTTT.

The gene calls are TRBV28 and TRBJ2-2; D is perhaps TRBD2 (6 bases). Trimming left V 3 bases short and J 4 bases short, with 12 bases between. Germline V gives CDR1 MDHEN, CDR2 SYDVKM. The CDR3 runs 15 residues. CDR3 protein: CASSLGSGGTGELFF. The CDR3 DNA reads TGTGCCAGCAGTTTGGGTTCCGGGGGCACCGGGGAGCTGTTTTTT.

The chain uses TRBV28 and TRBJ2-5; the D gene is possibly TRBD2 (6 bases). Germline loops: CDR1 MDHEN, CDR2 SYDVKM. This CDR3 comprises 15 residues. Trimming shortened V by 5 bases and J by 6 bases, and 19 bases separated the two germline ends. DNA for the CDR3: TGTGCCAGCAGTCCAGCGGGCTATACGGAGAAGACCCAGTACTTC. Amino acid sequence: CASSPAGYTEKTQYF. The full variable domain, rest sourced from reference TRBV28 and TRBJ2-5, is DVKVTQSSRYLVKRTGEKVFLECVQDMDHENMFWYRQDPGLGLRLIYFSYDVKMKEKGDIPEGYSVSREKKERFSLILESASTNQTSMYLCASSPAGYTEKTQYFGPGTRLLVL.

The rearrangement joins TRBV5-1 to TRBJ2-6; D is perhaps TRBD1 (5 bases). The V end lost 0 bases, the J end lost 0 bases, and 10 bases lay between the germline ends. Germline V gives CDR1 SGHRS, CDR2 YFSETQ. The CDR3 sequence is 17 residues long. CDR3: CASSLGQPSSGANVLTF. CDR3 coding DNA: TGCGCCAGCAGCTTGGGACAGCCGAGCTCTGGGGCCAACGTCCTGACTTTC.

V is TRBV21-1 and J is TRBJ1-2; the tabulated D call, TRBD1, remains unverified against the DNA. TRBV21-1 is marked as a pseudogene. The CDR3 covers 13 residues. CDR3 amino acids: CASSIRGSGGYTF. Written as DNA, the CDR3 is TGTGCCAGCAGCATCAGGGGATCGGGGGGCTACACCTTC.

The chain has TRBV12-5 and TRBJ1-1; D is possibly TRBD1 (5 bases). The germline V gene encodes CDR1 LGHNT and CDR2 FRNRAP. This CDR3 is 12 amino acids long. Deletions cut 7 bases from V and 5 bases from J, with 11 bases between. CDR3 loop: CASAYGGTEAFF. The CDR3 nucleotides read TGTGCTAGTGCGTACGGGGGTACTGAAGCTTTCTTT. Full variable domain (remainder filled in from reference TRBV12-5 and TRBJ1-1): DARVTQTPRHKVTEMGQEVTMRCQPILGHNTVFWYRQTMMQGLELLAYFRNRAPLDDSGMPKDRFSAEMPDATLATLKIQPSEPRDSAVYFCASAYGGTEAFFGQGTRLTVV.